The 28 T cell receptor beta chains presented below share a single source sample, sequenced in a study of shared clonotypes between healthy human individuals. Clones were read by immunoSEQ multiplex PCR, and TCRdb kept only the in-frame ones, dropping some. The repertoire consists of millions of clones, with over 85% occurring once and the leading ten covering 0.14%. The sample was naive CD4+ T cells sorted from blood. Subset here: CD45RA+ positively selected. These receptors were obtained from a young man in good health.

The chain carries TRBV29-1 and TRBJ2-7; 7 bases map to TRBD1. Germline CDR1 reads SQVTM; CDR2 reads ANQGSEA. This CDR3 comprises 14 residues. J gave up 6 bases and V 6 bases, and 14 bases lay outside the gene matches. The CDR3 loop reads CSVGTGTDFSEQYF. CDR3 nucleotide sequence: TGCAGCGTGGGAACCGGGACAGACTTTTCCGAGCAGTACTTC.

This chain joins TRBV10-3 and TRBJ2-7; D is perhaps TRBD1 or TRBD2 (5 bases each). CDR1 is ENHRY and CDR2 is SYGVKD in the germline V gene. This CDR3 region has 14 residues. The germline V and J ends were trimmed by 10 bases and 4 bases, with 20 bases remaining between them. CDR3 amino acids: CASRPPGHKYEQYF. In DNA form, the CDR3 reads TGTGCCAGCAGACCTCCGGGGCACAAATACGAGCAGTACTTC.

The chain recombines TRBV6-1 with TRBJ2-2; 8 bases fit TRBD2. J gave up 4 bases and V 10 bases, and 11 bases lay outside the gene matches. Germline assignment: CDR1 MNHNS and CDR2 SASEGT. The length of the CDR3 is 15 residues. Here the CDR3 reads CATQTGGPLTGELFF. The DNA for the CDR3 is TGTGCCACCCAAACGGGGGGGCCTCTCACCGGGGAGCTGTTTTTT.

This clone turned up a few times. V is TRBV19 and J is TRBJ1-6; 8 bases agree with TRBD1. Germline lookup yields CDR1 LNHDA and CDR2 SQIVND (reference sequence). The CDR3 is made up of 14 amino acids. After removal of 4 bases from V and 10 bases from J, the junction contained 6 bases not matched to a gene. CDR3 DNA sequence: TGTGCCAGTAGTACAGGACAGGGTAACTCACCCCTCCACTTT. Protein: CASSTGQGNSPLHF.

The rearrangement uses TRBV30 and TRBJ2-7; 7 nucleotides match TRBD2. J lost 2 bases, V lost 2 bases, and 9 bases had no gene match. The CDR3 is 15 residues long. Germline CDR1 GTSNPN, CDR2 SVGIG (reference sequence). In DNA, the CDR3 is TGTGCCTGGAGTAAGGGGCGGGGGACCGCCTACGAGCAGTACTTC. It is translated as CAWSKGRGTAYEQYF.

The rearrangement links TRBV5-5 to TRBJ2-7; 9 nucleotides align to TRBD2. Germline CDR1 reads SGHKS; CDR2 reads YYEKEE (reference sequence). J was trimmed by 2 bases and V by 6 bases; bases with no gene match: 12. This CDR3 spans 16 amino acids. DNA for the CDR3: TGTGCCAGCACCACCTCAGCGGGAGGTCCTACCTACGAGCAGTACTTC. Protein: CASTTSAGGPTYEQYF.

There are a few counts of this clone. The chain is built from TRBV7-2 and TRBJ1-5; D is ambiguous. CDR1 is SGHTA and CDR2 is FQGNSA in the germline V gene. Deletions cut 6 bases from V and 0 bases from J, with 12 bases between. The CDR3 length is 15 residues. CDR3 in amino acids: CASSPDSISNQPQHF. In DNA form, the CDR3 reads TGTGCCAGCAGTCCGGACTCGATTAGCAATCAGCCCCAGCATTTT.

This chain links TRBV25-1 with TRBJ2-5, with D perhaps TRBD1 (6 bases). Trimming cost V 1 base and J 5 bases, with 17 bases left between them. The length of the CDR3 is 16 residues. The germline V gene has CDR1 MGHDK and CDR2 SYGVNS. CDR3 residues: CASSEFVRAQGETQYF. CDR3 bases: TGTGCCAGCAGTGAATTCGTCAGGGCGCAGGGGGAGACCCAGTACTTC.

The V gene is TRBV5-1, the J gene TRBJ2-1; D uncertain. Looked up from germline, CDR1 is SGHRS and CDR2 is YFSETQ. This CDR3 region has 15 residues. The V and J ends lost 0 bases and 1 base respectively, with 8 bases between them. Written as DNA, the CDR3 is TGCGCCAGCAGCTTGGAGGACCAGTCCTACAATGAGCAGTTCTTC. The encoded protein is CASSLEDQSYNEQFF.

V is TRBV10-1 and J is TRBJ2-7, with 7 bases fitting TRBD2. This CDR3 is 15 amino acids long. With 4 bases clipped from V and 3 bases from J, the junction kept 9 bases outside the gene matches. From germline, CDR1 is WNHNN and CDR2 SYGVQD (reference sequence). The CDR3 sequence: CASSAAAGEIYEQYF. The CDR3, as DNA: TGCGCCAGCAGTGCCGCGGCGGGAGAGATCTACGAGCAGTACTTC.

The chain has TRBV28 and TRBJ1-6, with D possibly TRBD1 on 5 matching bases. CDR3 length equals 17 residues. In germline, CDR1 is MDHEN, CDR2 SYDVKM. Trimming stripped 6 bases from V and 2 bases from J, with 17 bases between. The CDR3 spells CASSPGTGLPYNSPLHF. CDR3 DNA: TGTGCCAGCAGCCCTGGGACCGGCTTACCCTATAATTCACCCCTCCACTTT. The whole variable domain, remainder taken from reference TRBV28 and TRBJ1-6, is DVKVTQSSRYLVKRTGEKVFLECVQDMDHENMFWYRQDPGLGLRLIYFSYDVKMKEKGDIPEGYSVSREKKERFSLILESASTNQTSMYLCASSPGTGLPYNSPLHFGNGTRLTVT.

Worth noting for this clone: One end of the junction varies from germline; a read error may be responsible. This chain links TRBV18 with TRBJ1-4; 9 positions agree with TRBD1. The CDR3 is 14 amino acids. Germline-derived CDR1 and CDR2 are KGHSH and LQKENI. The CDR3 DNA reads as TGTGCCAGCTCACCACGGACAGGGGTGGAAAAAGTGTTTTTT. This gives the protein CASSPRTGVEKVFF.

CDR3 sequence reads: CASSQGQGGFSGANVLTF. For the CDR3, the DNA is TGCGCCAGCAGCCAAGGACAGGGGGGATTCTCTGGGGCCAACGTCCTGACTTTC. The chain combines TRBV4-3 with TRBJ2-6; 9 nucleotides align to TRBD1. Germline CDR1 and CDR2: LGHNA and YSLEER. This CDR3 has 18 amino acids. V lost 1 base and J lost 0; bases outside the gene matches: 4.

The chain couples TRBV7-9 to TRBJ1-4; a possible D gene is TRBD1 (6 bases). This CDR3 is built from 15 residues. CDR1 SEHNR and CDR2 FQNEAQ come from the germline V gene (reference sequence). Trimming took off 4 bases at V and 4 bases at J, with 13 bases between the two ends. The CDR3 sequence is CASSSGSGVNEKLFF. CDR3 DNA sequence: TGTGCCAGCAGCTCTGGATCAGGGGTTAATGAAAAACTGTTTTTT.

This chain links TRBV7-2 with TRBJ2-3; possibly TRBD1 for D (6 bases). Trimming pared 5 bases from V and 3 bases from J, leaving 12 bases between. Looked up from germline, CDR1 is SGHTA and CDR2 is FQGNSA. The CDR3 has 14 amino acids. CDR3 in amino acids: CASSPGQRTDTQYF. The DNA for the CDR3 is TGTGCCAGCAGCCCCGGACAGAGAACAGATACGCAGTATTTT.

The V call is TRBV10-2, the J call TRBJ2-3; 8 nucleotides line up with TRBD1. After removal of 2 bases from V and 2 bases from J, the junction contained 3 bases not matched to a gene. This CDR3 has 15 residues. Germline V gives CDR1 WSHSY, CDR2 SAAADI. CDR3 coding DNA: TGCGCCAGCAGTGAGCACAGGGGGTCCACAGATACGCAGTATTTT. Protein: CASSEHRGSTDTQYF.

V gene TRBV6-1 combines with J gene TRBJ1-2; D call uncertain. This CDR3 comprises 15 residues. From germline, CDR1 is MNHNS and CDR2 SASEGT. V lost 2 bases, J lost 0 bases, and 10 bases lay in between. DNA of the CDR3: TGTGCCAGCAGTGAAAACAGTAAAACTAACTATGGCTACACCTTC. Translating it yields CASSENSKTNYGYTF.

The DNA of the CDR3 is TGTGCCAGCAGCTCCGGGGACAGGGACCAAGAGACCCAGTACTTC. It encodes CASSSGDRDQETQYF. The chain combines TRBV11-2 with TRBJ2-5; the match to TRBD1 covers 9 bases. The germline V gene encodes CDR1 SGHAT and CDR2 FQNNGV. The ends lost 4 bases at V and 0 bases at J; junction bases unmatched: 3. The CDR3 has 15 amino acids.

This clone was counted a single time. The chain couples TRBV10-3 to TRBJ2-7, with a possible D match to TRBD2 (6 bases). The CDR3 totals 15 residues. Trimming removed 6 bases at V and 2 bases at J, with 17 bases between. CDR1 and CDR2 from the germline V gene are ENHRY and SYGVKD. CDR3 residues: CAIRQGISGAYEQYF. The DNA of the CDR3 is TGTGCCATCAGGCAGGGTATTTCGGGGGCCTACGAGCAGTACTTC.

The chain carries TRBV5-1 and TRBJ1-3; TRBD1 might be the D (5 bases). This CDR3 comprises 16 residues. V dropped 0 bases and J dropped 0 bases, with 10 bases sitting between them. In germline, CDR1 is SGHRS, CDR2 YFSETQ. CDR3 loop: CASSLGPGLSGNTIYF. In nucleotides, the CDR3 is TGCGCCAGCAGCTTGGGGCCGGGACTCTCTGGAAACACCATATATTTT.

The chain carries TRBV4-3 and TRBJ2-5; D is unclear. Trimming stripped 0 bases from V and 4 bases from J, with 12 bases between. There are 15 residues in the CDR3. Germline CDR1 and CDR2: LGHNA and YSLEER. The CDR3 protein is CASSQEARVGETQYF. The CDR3 region has the DNA TGCGCCAGCAGCCAAGAGGCCCGGGTGGGAGAGACCCAGTACTTC.

The chain recombines TRBV7-8 with TRBJ2-1, with D unclear. Germline CDR1 SGHVS, CDR2 FQNEAQ. Trimming pared 6 bases from V and 0 bases from J, leaving 15 bases between. This CDR3 is 16 amino acids long. The CDR3, as DNA: TGTGCCAGCAGTCCAGAGACCTGGAGCTCCTACAATGAGCAGTTCTTC. Translated, it gives CASSPETWSSYNEQFF.

The J gene is TRBJ1-6, the V gene TRBV7-9; the D gene is possibly TRBD1 (5 bases). Germline-derived CDR1 and CDR2 are SEHNR and FQNEAQ (reference sequence). Trimming stripped 5 bases from V and 7 bases from J, with 12 bases between. The CDR3 is made up of 14 amino acids. CDR3 protein: CASSRRDGNSPLHF. The CDR3 region has the DNA TGTGCCAGCAGCCGCCGGGACGGGAATTCACCCCTCCACTTT.

The chain has TRBV10-3 and TRBJ2-2; D possibly uses TRBD1 or TRBD2 (5 bases each). The V end lost 10 bases, the J end lost 6 bases, and 18 bases lay between the germline ends. The CDR3 contains 14 residues. Germline CDR1 is ENHRY and CDR2 is SYGVKD. The CDR3 nucleotides are TGTGCCACCTACGATTTCGGGACCCCCGGGGAGCTGTTTTTT. This translates into CATYDFGTPGELFF.

The chain uses TRBV7-8 and TRBJ2-1, with 7 bases matching TRBD2. CDR3 length: 17 amino acids. Germline CDR1 reads SGHVS; CDR2 reads FQNEAQ. V was clipped by 4 bases and J by 0 bases; unmatched bases: 9. The CDR3 spells CASSSRASGNSYNEQFF. For the CDR3, the DNA is TGTGCCAGCAGCTCCCGGGCGAGCGGGAACTCCTACAATGAGCAGTTCTTC.

V and J are TRBV6-5 and TRBJ1-1, with 9 bases identical to TRBD1. The CDR3 is 12 residues long. V gave up 2 bases and J gave up 11 bases; unmatched junction bases: 3. Germline V lookup: CDR1 MNHEY, CDR2 SVGAGI. The CDR3 is CASSYGDRVAFF. The CDR3 DNA is TGTGCCAGCAGTTACGGGGACAGGGTCGCTTTCTTT.

This clone occurred once. This rearrangement joins TRBV21-1 to TRBJ1-5. TRBV21-1 is marked as a pseudogene. The CDR3 length is 14 residues. The CDR3 coding sequence is TGTGCCAGCAGCCGAGGGGGGAGCAATCAGCCCCAGCATTTT. Translated: CASSRGGSNQPQHF.

The chain has TRBV10-1 and TRBJ1-2; D is undetermined. The CDR3 spans 12 residues. V gave up 8 bases and J gave up 8 bases, with 15 bases separating them. Germline CDR1 reads WNHNN; CDR2 reads SYGVQD (reference sequence). The CDR3 loop is CASQSPGGGYTF. CDR3 nucleotide sequence: TGCGCCAGCCAGTCTCCAGGTGGAGGCTACACCTTC.